Here is one T cell receptor (beta chain) with its context. Antigen specificity is unknown. This CDR3 has 15 residues. Per the germline V gene, CDR1 is WSHSY and CDR2 is SAAADI. V was cut by 8 bases and J by 0 bases, with 14 bases left in between. This sample is part of a study of PD-L1 blockade in urothelial cancer. Study information: Patients previously received 0 to 3 chemotherapy regimens. General study points: It was durable-benefit patients whose tumor-associated blood clones expanded more at 3 weeks.

Profiling relied on immunoSEQ multiplex PCR, and the TCRdb table lists in-frame clones only, not all of them. Among about 100,000 clones listed, about 91% were seen once. The sequencing used PBMCs, collected around atezolizumab (anti-PD-L1) treatment. The V and J genes are TRBV10-2 and TRBJ1-3; D is possibly TRBD1 (6 bases). The TCR was taken from a woman at least 80 years old with urothelial cancer. The CDR3 nucleotides are TGCGCCAGCTCACGACAGGCTAGCTCTGGAAACACCATATATTTT. It translates to CASSRQASSGNTIYF.